This T cell receptor (beta chain) was observed in a study of CD8 T cells in Susac syndrome. RNA was extracted with the RNeasy kit, and a quantity of roughly 0.5 to 1 ug was reverse transcribed using random hexamers. TCRdb re-derived calls from the immunoSEQ multiplex PCR reads in MiXCR, one entry per CDR3 protein. Among 85,000 to 95,000 distinct CDR3 sequences listed, 85% to 95% were seen once. This CDR3 has 15 residues. V shed 3 bases and J 10 bases; nucleotides not matched to a gene: 13. Germline CDR1 and CDR2: SGHNT and YYREEE (reference sequence). Sequencing was carried out using CD4+ T cells from PBMCs. The V call is TRBV5-4, the J call TRBJ1-2; 9 positions match TRBD1. The TCR comes from a human donor with Susac syndrome. CDR3 amino acids: CASSSRTGAVVAYTF. CDR3 bases: TGTGCCAGCAGCTCACGGACAGGGGCGGTTGTTGCCTACACCTTC.